Following are 5 T cell receptor beta chains from one sample sequenced in a study of blood T cell repertoires in COVID-19. Method: immunoSEQ multiplex PCR; TCRdb's copy keeps in-frame clones and lacks some. The sample records roughly 120,000 clones, approximately 74% being singletons. Input material: peripheral blood. The receptor source for this set is an elderly man with COVID-19, enrolled during active disease.

The rearrangement uses TRBV7-2 and TRBJ2-1, with D possibly TRBD2 on 5 matching bases. There are 14 residues in the CDR3. V lost 6 bases and J lost 3, with 12 bases in between. CDR1 and CDR2 (germline): SGHTA, FQGNSA. The CDR3 DNA reads TGTGCCAGCAGTCAACTGGCGGGCTACAATGAGCAGTTCTTC. Amino acids: CASSQLAGYNEQFF.

The gene calls are TRBV19 and TRBJ2-1, with 9 bases matching TRBD1. J gave up 0 bases and V 2 bases, and 5 bases lay outside the gene matches. Germline V gene data show CDR1 as LNHDA and CDR2 as SQIVND (reference sequence). The CDR3 runs to 17 residues. The CDR3, as DNA: TGTGCCAGTAGTATATCCCAACAGGGGGCCTCCTACAATGAGCAGTTCTTC. It translates to CASSISQQGASYNEQFF.

This clone has only one observation. This rearrangement joins TRBV7-3 to TRBJ2-1; 7 bases align to TRBD1. V shed 5 bases, J shed 7 bases, and the junction held 23 bases outside the gene matches. The CDR3 is 19 residues long. The germline V gene encodes CDR1 SGHTA and CDR2 FQGTGA. The CDR3 here is CASSPKGTSGTVGFNEQFF. The CDR3 coding sequence is TGTGCCAGCAGCCCAAAAGGAACGTCCGGGACAGTGGGTTTTAATGAGCAGTTCTTC.

The V gene is TRBV2, the J gene TRBJ1-5, with 11 bases that match TRBD1. The germline CDR1 and CDR2 sequences are SNHLY and FYNNEI. The CDR3 has 16 amino acids. V dropped 4 bases and J dropped 5; count of bases not matched to a gene: 7. CDR3 in amino acids: CASSAPGTGGYQPQHF. The CDR3 region has the DNA TGTGCCAGCAGTGCGCCAGGGACAGGGGGTTATCAGCCCCAGCATTTT.

The gene calls are TRBV7-8 and TRBJ2-7; 9 bases are shared with TRBD2. V shed 5 bases, J shed 3 bases, and the junction held 5 bases outside the gene matches. The CDR3 consists of 14 residues. Germline CDR1 SGHVS, CDR2 FQNEAQ. As DNA, the CDR3 is TGTGCCAGCAGCATTAGCGGGGGAAACTACGAGCAGTACTTC. It is translated as CASSISGGNYEQYF. Together with reference TRBV7-8 and TRBJ2-7, the CDR3 gives the full variable domain: GAGVSQSPRYKVAKRGQDVALRCDPISGHVSLFWYQQALGQGPEFLTYFQNEAQLDKSGLPSDRFFAERPEGSVSTLKIQRTQQEDSAVYLCASSISGGNYEQYFGPGTRLTVT.